The rows below give T cell receptor beta chains drawn from one sample of a study of a mutant IDH1 vaccine in newly diagnosed glioma. TCRdb's copy holds only in-frame clones and misses some; the assay was immunoSEQ multiplex PCR. In the table there are roughly 35,000 clones, roughly nine tenths of which are singletons. The specimen comprised PBMCs, sampled from a glioma patient treated with radiotherapy, temozolomide or both. These receptors were obtained from a woman between 40 and 50 years old with glioma. CDR3s include the opening cysteine and the closing phenylalanine or tryptophan. D genes are given only for firm matches. The listing skips clone size in some rows; elsewhere it reads once, few, many or a size class.

D	V	size	J	CDR3	DNA
NA	TRBV19	NA	TRBJ1-1	CASSNRQVVGPEAFF	TGTGCCAGTAGTAACCGACAGGTGGTGGGCCCTGAAGCTTTCTTT
NA	TRBV27	NA	TRBJ1-3	CASSTMGVGNTIYF	TGTGCCAGCAGTACAATGGGCGTCGGAAACACCATATATTTT
NA	TRBV6-1	NA	TRBJ1-1	CASSLGAWTEAFF	TGTGCCAGCAGTCTGGGGGCTTGGACTGAAGCTTTCTTT
TRBD2	TRBV2	NA	TRBJ2-5	CAGRGGGETQYF	TGTGCCGGGCGGGGGGGAGGCGAGACCCAGTACTTC
TRBD2	TRBV29-1	NA	TRBJ2-7	CSVEGGVYSTEQYF	TGCAGCGTTGAGGGGGGGGTCTATTCCACCGAGCAGTACTTC
NA	TRBV5-1	NA	TRBJ1-2	CASRDIRINYGYTF	TGCGCCAGCCGGGATATACGCATTAACTATGGCTACACCTTC
NA	TRBV4-1	NA	TRBJ2-2	CASSPNLREVDTGELFF	TGCGCCAGCAGCCCCAACCTCAGGGAGGTAGACACCGGGGAGCTGTTTTTT
TRBD2	TRBV5-4	NA	TRBJ2-7	CASSRLAGESPSEQYF	TGTGCCAGCAGCCGACTAGCGGGAGAATCCCCTAGCGAGCAGTACTTC
TRBD1	TRBV5-4	once	TRBJ1-2	CASSFPTGVGYGYTF	TGTGCCAGCAGCTTCCCGACAGGGGTGGGTTATGGCTACACCTTC
NA	TRBV4-3	NA	TRBJ2-7	CASSQGTSDGGSYEQYF	TGCGCCAGCAGCCAAGGGACTTCGGACGGGGGCTCCTACGAGCAGTACTTC
TRBD2	TRBV30	NA	TRBJ2-7	CALATGGGDEQYF	TGTGCCTTGGCAACGGGGGGAGGCGACGAGCAGTACTTC
NA	TRBV25-1	NA	TRBJ1-1	CASSRQEVLYTEAFF	TGTGCCAGCAGCCGACAGGAGGTGTTGTACACTGAAGCTTTCTTT
NA	TRBV9	NA	TRBJ1-1	CASRIQVPGIKHTEAFF	TGTGCCAGCAGAATACAGGTTCCGGGGATAAAACACACTGAAGCTTTCTTT
NA	TRBV7-9	NA	TRBJ1-1	CASSLALNTEAFF	TGTGCCAGCAGCTTAGCGCTGAACACTGAAGCTTTCTTT
NA	TRBV2	NA	TRBJ1-1	CASSKALTEAFF	TGTGCCAGCAGCAAAGCCCTCACTGAAGCTTTCTTT
NA	TRBV5-1	NA	TRBJ1-4	CASSLESGRFEKLFF	TGCGCCAGCAGCTTGGAGTCAGGGAGGTTTGAAAAACTGTTTTTT
NA	TRBV19	NA	TRBJ1-3	CASSTGLGNTIYF	TGTGCCAGTAGTACTGGATTAGGAAACACCATATATTTT
NA	TRBV12-5	NA	TRBJ1-5	CASGLGGVGNQPQHF	TGTGCTAGTGGTTTAGGGGGAGTCGGCAATCAGCCCCAGCATTTT
TRBD1	TRBV6-4	NA	TRBJ1-1	CASRPGGPNTEAFF	TGTGCCAGCAGACCAGGGGGGCCTAACACTGAAGCTTTCTTT
TRBD2	TRBV6-5	NA	TRBJ2-7	CASSWARASGTYEQYF	TGTGCCAGCAGTTGGGCGAGGGCTAGCGGAACCTACGAGCAGTACTTC
NA	TRBV7-6	NA	TRBJ2-7	CASSLVQGPEQYF	TGTGCCAGCAGCTTAGTTCAGGGGCCCGAGCAGTACTTC
NA	TRBV30	NA	TRBJ1-5	CAWSVLSRNQPQHF	TGTGCCTGGAGTGTACTTTCACGCAATCAGCCCCAGCATTTT
NA	TRBV30	NA	TRBJ1-1	CASSPGGDLEAFF	TGTGCCTCCTCCCCCGGGGGGGATCTTGAAGCTTTCTTT
TRBD1	TRBV2	NA	TRBJ2-2	CASSRDSNTGELFF	TGTGCCAGCAGCCGGGACAGCAACACCGGGGAGCTGTTTTTT
NA	TRBV19	NA	TRBJ2-7	CASSSGPGFVQQYF	TGTGCCAGTAGTAGTGGCCCTGGCTTTGTCCAGCAGTACTTC
NA	TRBV11-2	NA	TRBJ2-3	CASSSTRGRVADTQYF	TGTGCCAGCAGCTCTACGAGAGGGCGAGTGGCAGATACGCAGTATTTT
TRBD2	TRBV10-3	NA	TRBJ2-7	CAISGAGESPYEQYF	TGTGCCATCAGCGGAGCGGGGGAATCCCCCTACGAGCAGTACTTC
NA	TRBV29-1	once	TRBJ2-7	CSVEVAKGGNEQYF	TGCAGCGTTGAAGTTGCAAAGGGGGGGAACGAGCAGTACTTC
NA	TRBV28	NA	TRBJ1-2	CASSLHTANYGYTF	TGTGCCAGCAGTTTGCACACCGCTAACTATGGCTACACCTTC
TRBD1	TRBV18	NA	TRBJ2-3	CASQYTGGGPDTQYF	TGTGCCAGCCAGTACACAGGGGGTGGTCCAGATACGCAGTATTTT
TRBD1	TRBV6-5	NA	TRBJ1-2	CASSRDSQLGYGYTF	TGTGCCAGCAGCCGGGACAGCCAACTTGGCTATGGCTACACCTTC
NA	TRBV15	NA	TRBJ2-7	CATASVSYEQYF	TGTGCCACGGCTAGCGTCTCCTACGAGCAGTACTTC
NA	TRBV7-9	NA	TRBJ2-1	CASSLAVVNEQFF	TGTGCCAGCAGCTTAGCGGTGGTCAATGAGCAGTTCTTC
TRBD1	TRBV27	NA	TRBJ1-5	CASSSWTGDNQPQHF	TGTGCCAGCAGTTCGTGGACAGGGGACAATCAGCCCCAGCATTTT
NA	TRBV6-4	NA	TRBJ2-5	CASSPRYGSQETQYF	TGTGCCAGCAGCCCTAGATACGGCTCACAAGAGACCCAGTACTTC